This T cell receptor (beta chain) was captured by sequencing in a study of OX40 agonist ivuxolimab in advanced cancers. Study outcomes and limitations: In general, CD8+ T cells held more expanded clones than CD4+ did, on average. Some nonresponders also had low normalized T-cell clonal expansion.

This clone appeared a few times. The antigen is unknown. The germline gives CDR1 KGHSH, CDR2 LQKENI. Trimming at V came to 4 bases and at J to 0 bases, leaving 7 bases not matched to a gene. The length of the CDR3 is 16 residues. Autoimmune disease history or systemic immunosuppression led to patients being barred. Sequencing was performed with immunoSEQ multiplex PCR; in TCRdb, only in-frame clones are kept and a portion is missing. The repertoire holds tens of thousands of clones, with around nine tenths as singletons. The chain couples TRBV18 to TRBJ2-3, with TRBD2 matching 7 bases. This TCR derives from an adult with an advanced solid tumor such as melanoma, head and neck, liver or kidney cancer. Sequences were derived from CD4+ or CD8+ T cells sorted from blood, sampled in a trial of the OX40 agonist ivuxolimab. In DNA form, the CDR3 reads TGTGCCAGCTCACTAAAGACTAGCCCTAGCACAGATACGCAGTATTTT. Translating it yields CASSLKTSPSTDTQYF.